The rows below give T cell receptor beta chains drawn from one sample of a study of blood T cell repertoires in COVID-19. TCRdb's copy holds only in-frame clones and misses some; the assay was immunoSEQ multiplex PCR. The sample comprises about 170,000 clones, about 86% of which are singletons, and approximately 6.5% rests with the top ten. The sequenced material came from peripheral blood. These receptors originate from a woman older than 75 in a cohort sampled during active or convalescent COVID-19. CDR3s leave out the opening cysteine and the closing phenylalanine or tryptophan. Each record gives: J gene, V gene, CDR3 length, CDR3 protein.

J gene: TRBJ1-5; V gene: TRBV18; CDR3 length: 15; CDR3 protein: ASSPMRGGGSNQPQH
J gene: TRBJ1-5; V gene: TRBV6-5; CDR3 length: 11; CDR3 protein: ASTPFPSQPQH
J gene: TRBJ2-2; V gene: TRBV19; CDR3 length: 18; CDR3 protein: ASSINRGLAGVLDTGELF
J gene: TRBJ2-1; V gene: TRBV20-1; CDR3 length: 13; CDR3 protein: SASLGLAKRNEQF
J gene: TRBJ1-4; V gene: TRBV19; CDR3 length: 16; CDR3 protein: ASSIVSRTFATNEKLF
J gene: TRBJ2-3; V gene: TRBV30; CDR3 length: 15; CDR3 protein: AWSSYIAGGYTDTQY
J gene: TRBJ1-4; V gene: TRBV25-1; CDR3 length: 14; CDR3 protein: ASSVGTGKMNEKLF
J gene: TRBJ2-2; V gene: TRBV4-2; CDR3 length: 14; CDR3 protein: ASSQELRRNTGELF
J gene: TRBJ1-1; V gene: TRBV5-8; CDR3 length: 12; CDR3 protein: ASSFTRHPPEAF
J gene: TRBJ2-1; V gene: TRBV10-3; CDR3 length: 14; CDR3 protein: AISEGSGEPYNEQF
J gene: TRBJ1-5; V gene: TRBV20-1; CDR3 length: 12; CDR3 protein: SASEPELNQPQH
J gene: TRBJ2-3; V gene: TRBV11-2; CDR3 length: 11; CDR3 protein: ASSLDLLSTQY
J gene: TRBJ1-2; V gene: TRBV12-5; CDR3 length: 12; CDR3 protein: ASGQDSRGYGYT
J gene: TRBJ2-1; V gene: TRBV27; CDR3 length: 11; CDR3 protein: ASRAGLSDEQF
J gene: TRBJ2-2; V gene: TRBV30; CDR3 length: 12; CDR3 protein: AWSTGSNTGELF
J gene: TRBJ2-1; V gene: TRBV3-1/TRBV3-2; CDR3 length: 14; CDR3 protein: ASSLSPGLANNEQF
J gene: TRBJ2-2; V gene: TRBV6-4; CDR3 length: 12; CDR3 protein: ASSGSLSAGELF
J gene: TRBJ1-2; V gene: TRBV4-1; CDR3 length: 14; CDR3 protein: ASSHSTADRNYGYT
J gene: TRBJ2-7; V gene: TRBV10-3; CDR3 length: 11; CDR3 protein: AISASLGGEQY
J gene: TRBJ2-7; V gene: TRBV4-1; CDR3 length: 18; CDR3 protein: ASSPNTRLAGGSSHYEQY
J gene: TRBJ1-2; V gene: TRBV28; CDR3 length: 13; CDR3 protein: ASSPGGGYDYGYT
J gene: TRBJ2-7; V gene: TRBV20-1; CDR3 length: 12; CDR3 protein: SASMGQGIYEQY
J gene: TRBJ2-3; V gene: TRBV7-9; CDR3 length: 15; CDR3 protein: ASSPGGGRGRTDTQY
J gene: TRBJ2-1; V gene: TRBV3-1/TRBV3-2; CDR3 length: 10; CDR3 protein: ASSQDPGLQF
J gene: TRBJ1-5; V gene: TRBV6-2/TRBV6-3; CDR3 length: 10; CDR3 protein: ASSYQGGPQH
J gene: TRBJ2-3; V gene: TRBV13; CDR3 length: 18; CDR3 protein: ASSSPEQRDPARDTDTQY
J gene: TRBJ2-4; V gene: TRBV25-1; CDR3 length: 12; CDR3 protein: ASSPDLAKNIQY
J gene: TRBJ2-5; V gene: TRBV5-4; CDR3 length: 13; CDR3 protein: ASSFGGQGAKTQY
J gene: TRBJ1-2; V gene: TRBV3-1/TRBV3-2; CDR3 length: 11; CDR3 protein: ASSQPGQAVDT
J gene: TRBJ1-5; V gene: TRBV23-1; CDR3 length: 13; CDR3 protein: ASSSDRYSNQPQH
J gene: TRBJ2-7; V gene: TRBV28; CDR3 length: 13; CDR3 protein: ASRGSDRISYEQY
J gene: TRBJ2-4; V gene: TRBV5-4; CDR3 length: 14; CDR3 protein: ASSPPGRGYKNIQY
J gene: TRBJ1-1; V gene: TRBV10-3; CDR3 length: 11; CDR3 protein: AISELGISEAF
J gene: TRBJ1-4; V gene: TRBV2; CDR3 length: 14; CDR3 protein: ARSDRGSVVSEKLF
J gene: TRBJ2-3; V gene: TRBV5-1; CDR3 length: 14; CDR3 protein: ASSLETSGSADTQY
J gene: TRBJ2-7; V gene: TRBV10-3; CDR3 length: 10; CDR3 protein: AISQQVYEQY
J gene: TRBJ2-7; V gene: TRBV10-3; CDR3 length: 13; CDR3 protein: AISGRQGRSYEQY
J gene: TRBJ2-1; V gene: TRBV7-2; CDR3 length: 11; CDR3 protein: ASRPGLYNEQF
J gene: TRBJ1-2; V gene: TRBV27; CDR3 length: 9; CDR3 protein: ASREGYGYT
J gene: TRBJ2-7; V gene: TRBV5-1; CDR3 length: 12; CDR3 protein: ASSLVGGTYEQY
J gene: TRBJ1-2; V gene: TRBV20-1; CDR3 length: 9; CDR3 protein: SARGPYGYT
J gene: TRBJ2-3; V gene: TRBV18; CDR3 length: 12; CDR3 protein: ASSPGQGPDTQY
J gene: TRBJ2-5; V gene: TRBV7-9; CDR3 length: 14; CDR3 protein: ASSLVRPGVQETQY
J gene: TRBJ1-3; V gene: TRBV6-5; CDR3 length: 12; CDR3 protein: ASFRDLFGNTIY
J gene: TRBJ2-2; V gene: TRBV11-2; CDR3 length: 14; CDR3 protein: ASSPTMTANTGELF
J gene: TRBJ2-3; V gene: TRBV7-7; CDR3 length: 13; CDR3 protein: ASSRLAGEGDTQY
J gene: TRBJ2-1; V gene: TRBV7-9; CDR3 length: 13; CDR3 protein: ASSLEAGLPNEQF
J gene: TRBJ2-4; V gene: TRBV6-2/TRBV6-3; CDR3 length: 10; CDR3 protein: ASSRWSGIQY
J gene: TRBJ2-6; V gene: TRBV13; CDR3 length: 13; CDR3 protein: ASSLGGSGANVLT
J gene: TRBJ1-5; V gene: TRBV6-6; CDR3 length: 12; CDR3 protein: ASREQGLGQPQH
J gene: TRBJ2-1; V gene: TRBV5-4; CDR3 length: 11; CDR3 protein: ASSLDRNNEQF
J gene: TRBJ2-3; V gene: TRBV4-2; CDR3 length: 14; CDR3 protein: ASSVVTGVGTDTQY